The clone carrying this T cell receptor (beta chain) has only a few counts. Its antigen is unidentified. This entry belongs to a study of spatial heterogeneity in lung cancer. Findings of the study overall: Counts of expanded alpha and beta TCRs within tumors tracked the tumor nonsynonymous mutation count.

TCRdb recomputed calls from the 5' RACE reads with MiXCR, one row per CDR3 protein. This sample yields about 100,000 distinct CDR3 sequences, of which 3.5% to 5% are seen a single time; approximately 21% belongs to the top ten. The CDR3 has 13 residues. V gave up 3 bases and J gave up 6 bases; unmatched junction bases: 5. Described time point: sample taken at primary tumor resection. Untreated early-stage non-small cell lung cancer patients, 70 to 85 in total, were the donors. This clonotype was sampled from a male donor with early-stage non-small cell lung cancer. V usage is TRBV12-3 or TRBV12-4 and J usage is TRBJ2-7; TRBD1 matches at 7 bases. The sample in question was lung tumor tissue, obtained at surgery. The CDR3 region has the DNA TGTGCCAGCAGTTTCAACAGGGGCTCCGAGCAGTACTTC. Its translation: CASSFNRGSEQYF.